The TCR beta chain under discussion was sequenced for a study of blood T cells in healthy people across ages. A J-beta primer mix and a sample-barcoded 5' primer were used in a second PCR of roughly 6 to 12 cycles. TCRdb ran MiXCR on the 5' RACE reads and lists one entry per CDR3 protein. The table has 450,000 to 700,000 distinct CDR3 sequences, 25% to 30% seen once. Notes on the study in general: Older age went with lower TCR beta diversity per million T cells, in a roughly linear way. Strong correlation linked observed beta diversity and percent naive T cells.

Notes on this clonotype: Antigen specificity is unknown.

Sequencing used blood. The receptor's source is a woman in her 70s in good health.

CDR3: CASTQTGPNQPQHF. The CDR3 region has the DNA TGTGCCAGCACTCAGACAGGCCCTAATCAGCCCCAGCATTTT. The chain has TRBV6-2 or TRBV6-3 and TRBJ1-5; maybe TRBD1 (6 bases). Germline CDR1 MNHEY, CDR2 SVGEGT. The CDR3 covers 14 residues. The V gene lost 7 bases and the J gene lost 4 bases, with 14 bases spanning the gap.